The 24 T cell receptor beta chains below come from one sample, sequenced in a study of CXCR3-negative and CXCR3-positive naive CD8 T cells. General study findings and limits: Greater hydrophobicity was found in TRB CDR3s of CXCR3-positive naive cells than of CXCR3-negative naive cells.

Their cognate antigens are unknown. UMI-labeled 5' RACE TRB cDNA libraries were prepared from the cells. TCRdb re-called the 5' RACE reads; one entry per CDR3 protein, DNA not given. The table lists roughly 100,000 distinct CDR3 sequences, with 0.3% to 0.4% in the top ten. Input material: naive CXCR3+ CD8+ T cells from blood. Stated subset: CD45RO-CCR7+CD27+CD95- naive CD8+ T cells expressing CXCR3 (TNR3+). Receptor source: a human donor in good health. Some clones in this sample may be carry-over from other donors' samples.

V usage is TRBV20-1 and J usage is TRBJ2-7; TCRdb selects TRBD1, and the lack of DNA leaves this call unchecked. The CDR3 spans 13 residues. The germline V gene has CDR1 DFQATT and CDR2 SNEGSKA (reference sequence). CDR3 loop: CSAWTGRRYEQYF.

V is TRBV14 and J is TRBJ1-1; TCRdb's D gene call, TRBD1, goes unchecked for lack of DNA. The CDR3 is 16 amino acids. CDR1 and CDR2 from the germline V gene are SGHDN and FVKESK. This chain's CDR3 is CASSIIAGGLSTEAFF.

CDR3 residues: CASSGTSGSDYEQFF. The rearrangement links TRBV9 to TRBJ2-1; TCRdb lists TRBD2, though no DNA is available to test this call. Germline values: CDR1 SGDLS, CDR2 YYNGEE. The CDR3 is made up of 15 amino acids.

This chain joins TRBV7-6 and TRBJ2-5; TCRdb gives TRBD1 as the D gene, but with no DNA this cannot be confirmed. CDR3 length equals 14 residues. Germline CDR1 SGHVS, CDR2 FNYEAQ. CDR3 in amino acids: CASSLFGAGETQYF.

The chain links TRBV5-1 to TRBJ2-5. This CDR3 has 14 amino acids. Germline V gives CDR1 SGHRS, CDR2 YFSETQ. Here the CDR3 reads CASSLGYGQETQYF.

CDR3 region: CASSSTQREHHNEQFF. The chain joins TRBV9 to TRBJ2-1. The CDR3 extends over 16 amino acids. Looked up from germline, CDR1 is SGDLS and CDR2 is YYNGEE.

The V gene is TRBV12-3 or TRBV12-4, the J gene TRBJ2-1; TCRdb designates TRBD2, a call that cannot be tested without DNA. This CDR3 spans 17 amino acids. CDR3 loop: CASSPYLLADDYNEQFF.

The genes are TRBV2 and TRBJ2-7; the TCRdb call, TRBD1, lacks DNA for checking. Germline CDR1 and CDR2: SNHLY and FYNNEI. This CDR3 comprises 12 residues. CDR3 region: CASSPGDYEQYF.

The gene calls are TRBV29-1 and TRBJ2-7; the D gene TCRdb calls, TRBD1, cannot be checked with no DNA. The CDR3 totals 15 residues. Germline CDR1 reads SQVTM; CDR2 reads ANQGSEA. CDR3 amino acids: CSVEQQGTESYEQYF.

CDR3 loop: CASMTWGKESYNEQFF. The chain uses TRBV2 and TRBJ2-1; without DNA, the TCRdb call of TRBD1 cannot be checked. The CDR3 is made up of 16 amino acids. Germline loops: CDR1 SNHLY, CDR2 FYNNEI.

The rearrangement links TRBV29-1 to TRBJ2-7; checking the TCRdb D call of TRBD1 is not possible without DNA. The CDR3 has 12 amino acids. Germline CDR1 is SQVTM and CDR2 is ANQGSEA. CDR3 sequence reads: CSVGQQSYEQYF.

V and J are TRBV29-1 and TRBJ2-7; with no DNA, the TCRdb D assignment of TRBD1 cannot be verified. CDR3 size: 13 residues. Germline CDR1 SQVTM, CDR2 ANQGSEA. CDR3 sequence: CSVEGDTFYEQYF.

The V call is TRBV4-3, the J call TRBJ2-3; TCRdb's D call, TRBD1, is unchecked because there is no DNA. The germline CDR1 and CDR2 sequences are LGHNA and YSLEER. This CDR3 has 15 residues. The CDR3 loop reads CASSQDPSLPDTQYF.

The chain recombines TRBV28 with TRBJ2-1; TCRdb picks TRBD2, but there is no DNA to check that call. Germline V gene lookup returns CDR1 MDHEN and CDR2 SYDVKM. The CDR3 is made up of 15 amino acids. CDR3 residues: CASSFRREVNNEQFF. The full variable domain, completed using reference TRBV28 and TRBJ2-1, is DVKVTQSSRYLVKRTGEKVFLECVQDMDHENMFWYRQDPGLGLRLIYFSYDVKMKEKGDIPEGYSVSREKKERFSLILESASTNQTSMYLCASSFRREVNNEQFFGPGTRLTVL.

The J gene is TRBJ2-1, the V gene TRBV5-1; lacking DNA, the TRBD1 call made by TCRdb goes unchecked. CDR3 length equals 15 residues. The germline V gene encodes CDR1 SGHRS and CDR2 YFSETQ. The CDR3 reads CASSYGQGKYNEQFF.

V gene TRBV20-1 combines with J gene TRBJ2-1. Germline assignment: CDR1 DFQATT and CDR2 SNEGSKA (reference sequence). This CDR3 comprises 13 residues. The CDR3 loop reads CSARDLEGNEQFF.

The rearrangement uses TRBV29-1 and TRBJ2-7; the D call from TCRdb, TRBD1, cannot be confirmed without DNA. Germline lookup yields CDR1 SQVTM and CDR2 ANQGSEA. CDR3 length: 11 residues. This chain's CDR3 is CSVEVPGEQYF.

The V gene is TRBV6-2 or TRBV6-3, the J gene TRBJ1-1; TCRdb outputs TRBD1, but without DNA this stays unchecked. Germline loops: CDR1 MNHEY, CDR2 SVGEGT. The CDR3 has 15 residues. CDR3 sequence: CASSYSGGLNTEAFF.

The chain employs TRBV6-2 or TRBV6-3 and TRBJ2-1. From germline, CDR1 is MNHEY and CDR2 SVGEGT. The CDR3 totals 12 residues. CDR3 sequence: CASGYTTVQQFF.

The V gene is TRBV9, the J gene TRBJ2-7; the D gene TCRdb calls, TRBD1, cannot be checked with no DNA. Germline lookup yields CDR1 SGDLS and CDR2 YYNGEE. This CDR3 contains 16 residues. The CDR3 reads CASSSSGGTGYDEQYF. The variable domain in full, with the rest retrieved from reference TRBV9 and TRBJ2-7, is DSGVTQTPKHLITATGQRVTLRCSPRSGDLSVYWYQQSLDQGLQFLIQYYNGEERAKGNILERFSAQQFPDLHSELNLSSLELGDSALYFCASSSSGGTGYDEQYFGPGTRLTVT.

The chain combines TRBV28 with TRBJ2-5; the D call from TCRdb, TRBD1, cannot be confirmed without DNA. CDR1 is MDHEN and CDR2 is SYDVKM in the germline V gene. This CDR3 has 16 amino acids. CDR3 sequence reads: CASSTYRQVTQETQYF.

V gene TRBV29-1 combines with J gene TRBJ2-7. This CDR3 is built from 12 residues. The germline V gene encodes CDR1 SQVTM and CDR2 ANQGSEA. This CDR3 is CSVAADSYEQYF.

The chain recombines TRBV29-1 with TRBJ1-1; the D call of TRBD1 rests on TCRdb alone, since no DNA is present to check it. In germline, CDR1 is SQVTM, CDR2 ANQGSEA. This CDR3 is 13 amino acids long. CDR3 loop: CSVTDREGLEAFF. Filled out from reference TRBV29-1 and TRBJ1-1, the complete variable domain reads SAVISQKPSRDICQRGTSLTIQCQVDSQVTMMFWYRQQPGQSLTLIATANQGSEATYESGFVIDKFPISRPNLTFSTLTVSNMSPEDSSIYLCSVTDREGLEAFFGQGTRLTVV.

This sequence joins TRBV28 and TRBJ2-5. This CDR3 is built from 14 residues. The germline V gene has CDR1 MDHEN and CDR2 SYDVKM. CDR3 loop: CASSARWGQETQYF.